The present T cell receptor beta chain was sequenced within a study of Tregs in tolerant kidney transplant recipients. Germline V gene sequence: CDR1 SGHAT, CDR2 FQNNGV. The CDR3 consists of 16 residues. Trimming stripped 0 bases from V and 1 base from J, with 12 bases between. The table came from immunoSEQ multiplex PCR; TCRdb's copy has only in-frame clones and leaves some out. The table includes 200,000 to 300,000 clones, about 86% detected once. CD4+CD25+CD127- Tregs, CD4+CD25- non-Tregs, CD4 and CD8 cells were sorted. The table lists this clone with a few counts. The TCR sequence derives from a human donor in good health. The sequencing input was CD4+ T cells from blood. The chain couples TRBV11-2 to TRBJ2-5, with D uncertain. CDR3 residues: CASSLDRATSQETQYF. The CDR3 DNA sequence: TGTGCCAGCAGCTTAGATAGGGCGACTTCCCAAGAGACCCAGTACTTC.